This TCR beta chain was captured in a study of response to subunit inactivated influenza vaccine. Points from the study as a whole: Authors suggested that a seasonal influenza vaccination recruits few new T cells each time.

TCRdb called the RT-PCR reads again in MiXCR, with one record for every CDR3 protein. The sample comprises roughly 710,000 distinct CDR3 sequences, 11% to 15% of which are singletons, and less than 9% rests with the top ten. To note about this clonotype: Its antigen is currently unknown.

The length of the CDR3 is 13 residues. The germline V gene has CDR1 DFQATT and CDR2 SNEGSKA (reference sequence). V lost 8 bases and J lost 5, with 16 bases in between. Here the sequenced sample was PBMCs from blood, taken 14 to 15 days before vaccination. The origin of this receptor is a middle-aged man who received an inactivated influenza vaccine. The rearrangement links TRBV20-1 to TRBJ2-1; no firm D call. The CDR3 nucleotides are TGCAGTTCAACCTCGTCCGGAGACAATGAGCAGTTCTTC. As protein: CSSTSSGDNEQFF.